The next 28 T cell receptor beta chains were all read from a single sample in a study of blood T cell repertoires in COVID-19. Only in-frame clones appear in the TCRdb table, and some are missing; sequencing was by immunoSEQ multiplex PCR. Among 150,000 to 200,000 clones listed, approximately 86% were seen once. Sequenced sample: peripheral blood. All receptors come from a woman of 80 years or more in a cohort sampled during active or convalescent COVID-19.

The V gene is TRBV11-3, the J gene TRBJ2-5, with TRBD2 identical over 8 bases. V dropped 5 bases and J dropped 5; count of bases not matched to a gene: 10. Germline V lookup: CDR1 SGHNT, CDR2 YENEEA. The CDR3 has 15 amino acids. CDR3 DNA: TGTGCCAGCAGCCTCTCTGGCGGGGGGTCGGAGACCCAGTACTTC. Amino acid sequence: CASSLSGGGSETQYF.

V is TRBV28 and J is TRBJ1-2, with 7 bases lining up with TRBD1. V lost 6 bases to trimming and J lost 3 bases; unmatched junction nucleotides: 4. The CDR3 length is 13 residues. CDR1 and CDR2 from the germline V gene are MDHEN and SYDVKM. The CDR3 bases are TGTGCCAGCAGGATTACAGGGGACTATGGCTACACCTTC. Residues: CASRITGDYGYTF.

V gene TRBV15 combines with J gene TRBJ2-5; maybe TRBD2 (5 bases). V was cut by 0 bases and J by 1 base, with 9 bases left in between. CDR3 length: 15 amino acids. Germline V lookup: CDR1 LNHNV, CDR2 YYDKDF (reference sequence). CDR3 in DNA: TGTGCCACCAGCAGAGATCGACTAAGCCAAGAGACCCAGTACTTC. Translated: CATSRDRLSQETQYF.

The rearrangement uses TRBV7-2 and TRBJ2-1, with TRBD2 matching 9 bases. The germline CDR1 and CDR2 sequences are SGHTA and FQGNSA. CDR3 length: 14 residues. Unmatched junction bases numbered 4, after V lost 1 base and J lost 9 bases. The CDR3 spells CASSLGTAGGEQFF. The CDR3 coding sequence is TGTGCCAGCAGCTTAGGGACAGCGGGGGGTGAGCAGTTCTTC.

The chain combines TRBV6-5 with TRBJ2-7, with 9 bases aligning to TRBD1. Losses at the gene ends were 6 bases for V and 3 bases for J; bases not matched to a gene: 3. Germline V gives CDR1 MNHEY, CDR2 SVGAGI. CDR3 length equals 13 residues. The CDR3 nucleotides are TGTGCCAGCAGCCCGACAGGGGGCTACGAGCAGTACTTC. The encoded protein is CASSPTGGYEQYF.

The J gene is TRBJ2-2, the V gene TRBV5-4; TRBD2 matches at 7 bases. The germline V gene encodes CDR1 SGHNT and CDR2 YYREEE (reference sequence). This CDR3 comprises 15 residues. Germline trimming cut 4 bases from V and 7 bases from J; bases unmatched to any gene: 10. The CDR3 protein is CASSPGLGGGGELFF. As DNA, the CDR3 is TGTGCCAGCAGCCCAGGACTAGGCGGGGGCGGGGAGCTGTTTTTT.

J is TRBJ2-1 and V is TRBV28; TRBD2 is a possible D gene (5 bases). This CDR3 has 15 amino acids. Trimming left V 7 bases short and J 1 base short, with 14 bases between. Germline V gene lookup returns CDR1 MDHEN and CDR2 SYDVKM. CDR3 residues: CASIRAGASYNEQFF. The CDR3 bases are TGTGCCAGCATAAGGGCGGGTGCGTCCTACAATGAGCAGTTCTTC.

The rearrangement links TRBV2 to TRBJ1-6; D possibly corresponds to TRBD1 (5 bases). Looked up from germline, CDR1 is SNHLY and CDR2 is FYNNEI. The V end lost 4 bases, the J end lost 7 bases, and 14 bases lay between the germline ends. The CDR3 consists of 15 residues. CDR3 bases: TGTGCCAGCAGTGCCGACGCAGGGCGGAATTCACCCCTCCACTTT. Translating it yields CASSADAGRNSPLHF. Drawing the rest from reference TRBV2 and TRBJ1-6, the complete variable domain is EPEVTQTPSHQVTQMGQEVILRCVPISNHLYFYWYRQILGQKVEFLVSFYNNEISEKSEIFDDQFSVERPDGSNFTLKIRSTKLEDSAMYFCASSADAGRNSPLHFGNGTRLTVT.

V gene TRBV3-1 (or the pseudogene TRBV3-2) combines with J gene TRBJ1-1; D not resolved. The CDR3 has 13 residues. CDR1 and CDR2 from the germline V gene are LGHDT and YNNKEL (reference sequence). The V end lost 1 base, the J end lost 1 base, and 4 bases lay between the germline ends. CDR3 DNA sequence: TGTGCCAGCAGCCAAGCCGGGAACACTGAAGCTTTCTTT. Its translation is CASSQAGNTEAFF.

The chain couples TRBV6-5 to TRBJ2-7, with TRBD2 identical over 8 bases. The CDR3 runs to 10 residues. Germline CDR1 is MNHEY and CDR2 is SVGAGI. V shed 11 bases, J shed 6 bases, and the junction held 3 bases outside the gene matches. Here the CDR3 DNA reads TGTGCCGCCGGGAGGGCCGAGCAGTACGTC. The encoded protein is CAAGRAEQYV.

The chain combines TRBV18 with TRBJ1-6; 7 bases match TRBD1. Germline V gives CDR1 KGHSH, CDR2 LQKENI. V lost 3 bases to trimming and J lost 9 bases; unmatched junction nucleotides: 5. This CDR3 has 14 amino acids. CDR3 sequence: CASSPRDSGSPLHF. CDR3 nucleotides: TGTGCCAGCTCACCCCGGGACAGCGGTTCACCCCTCCACTTT.

The chain employs TRBV7-9 and TRBJ1-1; D gene ambiguous. Trimming shortened V by 5 bases and J by 4 bases, and 11 bases separated the two germline ends. Germline V gives CDR1 SEHNR, CDR2 FQNEAQ (reference sequence). The length of the CDR3 is 13 residues. DNA for the CDR3: TGTGCCAGCAGCCGCGAGGGAGGCACTGAAGCTTTCTTT. Protein product: CASSREGGTEAFF.

The rearrangement links TRBV18 to TRBJ2-5; D ambiguous. The length of the CDR3 is 14 residues. Trimming cost V 3 bases and J 5 bases, with 13 bases left between them. Germline CDR1 reads KGHSH; CDR2 reads LQKENI. In nucleotides, the CDR3 is TGTGCCAGCTCACCTCCCGCGGCTGTGGAGACCCAGTACTTC. It translates to CASSPPAAVETQYF.

The chain carries TRBV28 and TRBJ1-2; D possibly corresponds to TRBD1 (5 bases). The V end lost 7 bases, the J end lost 2 bases, and 11 bases lay between the germline ends. CDR3 length: 13 amino acids. From germline, CDR1 is MDHEN and CDR2 SYDVKM. CDR3 amino acids: CASTVQENYGYTF. The CDR3 region has the DNA TGTGCCAGCACCGTACAGGAGAACTATGGCTACACCTTC.

The chain employs TRBV21-1 and TRBJ2-1; TRBD2, the table's D call, was not compared with the DNA. TRBV21-1 is shown as a pseudogene. The CDR3 sequence is 16 residues long. The CDR3, as DNA: TGTGCCAGCAGCAAGGGACTAGCGGTAATTTACAATGAGCAGTTCTTC. This encodes CASSKGLAVIYNEQFF.

The rearrangement links TRBV10-3 to TRBJ1-3; D remains unclear. The CDR3 consists of 14 residues. Looked up from germline, CDR1 is ENHRY and CDR2 is SYGVKD. With 0 bases removed from V and 0 bases from J, the gap between germline ends came to 3 bases. The CDR3 sequence is CAISESYSGNTIYF. CDR3 nucleotide sequence: TGTGCCATCAGTGAGTCCTACTCTGGAAACACCATATATTTT.

This chain links TRBV19 with TRBJ1-5; 9 bases map to TRBD1. This CDR3 comprises 15 residues. Germline trimming cut 9 bases from V and 5 bases from J; bases unmatched to any gene: 11. From germline, CDR1 is LNHDA and CDR2 SQIVND (reference sequence). The CDR3 DNA sequence: TGTGCCAGCTCAACGGACAGGGGAAGGTATCAGCCCCAGCATTTT. As protein: CASSTDRGRYQPQHF.

The rearrangement joins TRBV27 to TRBJ2-3; no clear D gene. The CDR3 totals 11 residues. V was pared by 4 bases and J by 5 bases, with 4 bases between. Germline values: CDR1 MNHEY, CDR2 SMNVEV (reference sequence). CDR3 coding DNA: TGTGCCAGCAGTTCATTAGATACGCAGTATTTT. Translation: CASSSLDTQYF.

The CDR3 spells CASSYSGSTAYGYTF. CDR3 DNA: TGTGCCAGCAGTTACTCAGGCAGCACAGCCTATGGCTACACCTTC. The chain uses TRBV6-5 and TRBJ1-2; D gene unclear. Germline V CDR1 and CDR2: MNHEY, SVGAGI. CDR3 length: 15 residues. The V and J ends lost 0 bases and 4 bases respectively, with 12 bases between them.

The CDR3 here is CASSPTGSEQFF. CDR3 DNA: TGTGCCAGCTCACCTACAGGGAGTGAGCAGTTCTTC. This chain links TRBV18 with TRBJ2-1, with D maybe TRBD1 (6 bases). V lost 3 bases and J lost 9, with 9 bases in between. CDR1 and CDR2 from the germline V gene are KGHSH and LQKENI. The CDR3 loop spans 12 amino acids.

This chain connects TRBV4-2 to TRBJ1-2, with 10 bases lining up with TRBD1. Germline assignment: CDR1 LGHNA and CDR2 YNFKEQ. The length of the CDR3 is 13 residues. V shed 3 bases and J 8 bases; nucleotides not matched to a gene: 3. CDR3 sequence: CASSQGQGPGYTF. CDR3 nucleotide sequence: TGTGCCAGCAGCCAGGGACAGGGGCCGGGCTACACCTTC.

CDR3 sequence reads: CASSQGVRTGGYEQYF. CDR3 bases: TGCGCCAGCAGCCAAGGGGTCAGGACAGGGGGGTACGAGCAGTACTTC. The chain uses TRBV4-3 and TRBJ2-7, with 10 bases matching TRBD1. The CDR3 is made up of 16 amino acids. V was clipped by 1 base and J by 4 bases; unmatched bases: 7. Germline V lookup: CDR1 LGHNA, CDR2 YSLEER.

The chain is built from TRBV29-1 and TRBJ1-1, with D tentatively TRBD1 (5 bases). Germline V gives CDR1 SQVTM, CDR2 ANQGSEA. This CDR3 spans 12 amino acids. Trimming took off 3 bases at V and 4 bases at J, with 9 bases between the two ends. The DNA for the CDR3 is TGCAGCGTTGACGGCCAGGGCACTGAAGCTTTCTTT. It yields the protein CSVDGQGTEAFF.

The chain employs TRBV13 and TRBJ1-2; unclear D gene. Per the germline V gene, CDR1 is PRHDT and CDR2 is FYEKMQ (reference sequence). The ends were cut back, 7 bases at V and 1 base at J, with 19 bases in the middle. This CDR3 is 16 amino acids long. The CDR3 loop is CASTLWSKRLNYGYTF. CDR3 bases: TGTGCCAGCACACTTTGGTCCAAGAGGCTTAACTATGGCTACACCTTC.

The chain joins TRBV27 to TRBJ1-5; D is perhaps TRBD1 (6 bases). Germline assignment: CDR1 MNHEY and CDR2 SMNVEV (reference sequence). V was trimmed by 10 bases and J by 8 bases, leaving 21 bases between them. This CDR3 region has 14 residues. CDR3 residues: CATREGVGSEPQHF. The CDR3 coding sequence is TGTGCCACTAGGGAGGGGGTGGGGTCAGAGCCCCAGCATTTT.

The J gene is TRBJ2-5, the V gene TRBV9; 11 bases map to TRBD1. This CDR3 is 15 amino acids long. Per germline, CDR1 SGDLS and CDR2 YYNGEE. The J segment lost 4 bases and the V segment lost 4 bases, leaving 6 bases of the junction unmatched. For the CDR3, the DNA is TGTGCCAGCAGCACTTCGGGACAGGGGGTAGAGACCCAGTACTTC. It is translated as CASSTSGQGVETQYF.

The gene calls are TRBV5-1 and TRBJ2-7; 8 bases agree with TRBD1. CDR3 length equals 15 residues. Trimming at V came to 4 bases and at J to 0 bases, leaving 6 bases not matched to a gene. CDR1 and CDR2 from the germline V gene are SGHRS and YFSETQ. This CDR3 is CASSPGTGSSYEQYF. As DNA, the CDR3 is TGCGCCAGCAGCCCCGGGACAGGAAGCTCCTACGAGCAGTACTTC. The full variable domain, its missing parts supplied by reference TRBV5-1 and TRBJ2-7, is KAGVTQTPRYLIKTRGQQVTLSCSPISGHRSVSWYQQTPGQGLQFLFEYFSETQRNKGNFPGRFSGRQFSNSRSEMNVSTLELGDSALYLCASSPGTGSSYEQYFGPGTRLTVT.

The CDR3 reads CASSLPGLAGITDTQYF. CDR3 DNA: TGTGCCAGCTCACTACCGGGACTAGCGGGAATCACAGATACGCAGTATTTT. The chain couples TRBV18 to TRBJ2-3; 13 positions agree with TRBD2. From germline, CDR1 is KGHSH and CDR2 LQKENI. Trimming at V came to 4 bases and at J to 2 bases, leaving 6 bases not matched to a gene. This CDR3 is built from 17 residues.